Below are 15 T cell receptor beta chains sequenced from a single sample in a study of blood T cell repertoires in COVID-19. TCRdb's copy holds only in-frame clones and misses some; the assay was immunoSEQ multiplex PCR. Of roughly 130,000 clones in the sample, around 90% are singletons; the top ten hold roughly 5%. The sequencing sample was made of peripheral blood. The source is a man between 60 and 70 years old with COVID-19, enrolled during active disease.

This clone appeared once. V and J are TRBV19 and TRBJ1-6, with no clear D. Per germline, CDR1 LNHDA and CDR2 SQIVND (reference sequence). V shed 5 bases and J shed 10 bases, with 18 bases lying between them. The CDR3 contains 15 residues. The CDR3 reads CASSPNGGFGSPLHF. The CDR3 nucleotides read TGTGCCAGTAGTCCTAACGGAGGCTTCGGATCACCCCTCCACTTT.

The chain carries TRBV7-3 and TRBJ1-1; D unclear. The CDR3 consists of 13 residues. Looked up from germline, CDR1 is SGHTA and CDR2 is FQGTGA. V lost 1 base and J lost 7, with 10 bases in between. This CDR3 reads CASSLSRGGEAFF. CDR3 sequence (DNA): TGTGCCAGCAGCTTAAGCCGGGGAGGTGAAGCTTTCTTT.

CDR3 residues: CASSEARTVTQPQHF. For the CDR3, the DNA is TGTGCCAGCAGTGAAGCCAGGACAGTAACTCAGCCCCAGCATTTT. The V gene is TRBV2, the J gene TRBJ1-5; the D gene is possibly TRBD1 (6 bases). CDR3 length equals 15 residues. The germline V gene encodes CDR1 SNHLY and CDR2 FYNNEI. V dropped 0 bases and J dropped 6 bases, with 12 bases sitting between them. Using reference TRBV2 and TRBJ1-5 for the parts outside the CDR3, the full variable domain is EPEVTQTPSHQVTQMGQEVILRCVPISNHLYFYWYRQILGQKVEFLVSFYNNEISEKSEIFDDQFSVERPDGSNFTLKIRSTKLEDSAMYFCASSEARTVTQPQHFGDGTRLSIL.

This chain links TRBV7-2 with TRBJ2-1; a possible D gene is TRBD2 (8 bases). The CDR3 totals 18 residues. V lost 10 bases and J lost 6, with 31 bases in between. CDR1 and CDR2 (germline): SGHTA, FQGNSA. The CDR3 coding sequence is TGTGCCACCAAAAGCTTAGGGGGCTTGGCGGGAGGTGTCAATGAGCAGTTCTTC. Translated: CATKSLGGLAGGVNEQFF.

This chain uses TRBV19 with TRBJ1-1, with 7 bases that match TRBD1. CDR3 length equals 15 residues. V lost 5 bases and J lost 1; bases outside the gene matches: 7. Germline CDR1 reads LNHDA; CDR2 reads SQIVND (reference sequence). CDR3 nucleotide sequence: TGTGCCAGTAGTCTCCGGACAGGTGGGAACACTGAAGCTTTCTTT. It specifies CASSLRTGGNTEAFF.

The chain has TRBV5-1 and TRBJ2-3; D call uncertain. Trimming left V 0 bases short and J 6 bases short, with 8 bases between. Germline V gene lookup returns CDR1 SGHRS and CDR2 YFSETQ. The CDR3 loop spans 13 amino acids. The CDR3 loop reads CASSLVSQDTQYF. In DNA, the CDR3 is TGCGCCAGCAGCTTGGTATCTCAGGATACGCAGTATTTT.

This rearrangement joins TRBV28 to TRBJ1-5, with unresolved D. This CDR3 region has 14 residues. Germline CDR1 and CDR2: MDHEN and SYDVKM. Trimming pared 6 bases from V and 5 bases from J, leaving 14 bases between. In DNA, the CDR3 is TGTGCCAGCAGCCCGGGAATAAGGGATCAGCCCCAGCATTTT. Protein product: CASSPGIRDQPQHF.

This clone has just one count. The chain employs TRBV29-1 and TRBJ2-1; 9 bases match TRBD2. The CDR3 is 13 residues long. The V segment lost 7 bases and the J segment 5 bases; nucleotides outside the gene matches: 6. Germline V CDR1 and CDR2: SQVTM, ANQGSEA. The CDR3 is CSGRTSADNEQFF. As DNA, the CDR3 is TGCAGCGGACGGACTAGCGCTGACAATGAGCAGTTCTTC.

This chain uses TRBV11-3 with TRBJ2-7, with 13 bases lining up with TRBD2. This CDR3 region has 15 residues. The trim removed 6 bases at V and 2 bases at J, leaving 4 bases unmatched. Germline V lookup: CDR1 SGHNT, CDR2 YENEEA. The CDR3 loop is CASSSGTSGTYEQYF. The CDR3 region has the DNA TGTGCCAGCAGTTCCGGGACTAGCGGGACCTACGAGCAGTACTTC.

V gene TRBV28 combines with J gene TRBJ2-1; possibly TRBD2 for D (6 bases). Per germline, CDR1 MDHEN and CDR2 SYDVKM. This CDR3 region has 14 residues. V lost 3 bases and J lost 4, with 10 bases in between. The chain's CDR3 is CASSLGGAYNEQFF. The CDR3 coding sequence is TGTGCCAGCAGTTTGGGGGGTGCTTACAATGAGCAGTTCTTC.

The DNA for the CDR3 is TGTGCCAGCAGTGAAGCCTCCCGACACAGGGCCGACGCCTACGAGCAGTACTTC. Translation: CASSEASRHRADAYEQYF. V and J are TRBV6-1 and TRBJ2-7; maybe TRBD1 (6 bases). V lost 0 bases to trimming and J lost 2 bases, with 20 bases between them. The length of the CDR3 is 18 residues. Germline V gives CDR1 MNHNS, CDR2 SASEGT.

CDR3 coding DNA: TGCAGCGTTGAAGATCTACAGAATTATGAGCAGTTCTTC. Translation gives CSVEDLQNYEQFF. The chain links TRBV29-1 to TRBJ2-1; D uncertain. Trimming stripped 0 bases from V and 8 bases from J, with 11 bases between. The germline V gene encodes CDR1 SQVTM and CDR2 ANQGSEA. This CDR3 is 13 amino acids long.

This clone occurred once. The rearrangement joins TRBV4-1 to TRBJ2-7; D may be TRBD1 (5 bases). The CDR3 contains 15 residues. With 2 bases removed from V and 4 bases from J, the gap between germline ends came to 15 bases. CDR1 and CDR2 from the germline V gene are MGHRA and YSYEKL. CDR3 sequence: CASSQLSGRIYEQYF. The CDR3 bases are TGCGCCAGCAGCCAATTGTCAGGGCGAATATACGAGCAGTACTTC.

As DNA, the CDR3 is TGTGCCAGCAGCGTAGCGGGACTCTACAATGAGCAGTTCTTC. Its protein product is CASSVAGLYNEQFF. The chain combines TRBV9 with TRBJ2-1, with D perhaps matching TRBD2 (6 bases). The CDR3 is made up of 14 amino acids. Germline-derived CDR1 and CDR2 are SGDLS and YYNGEE. Trimming stripped 0 bases from V and 3 bases from J, with 7 bases between.

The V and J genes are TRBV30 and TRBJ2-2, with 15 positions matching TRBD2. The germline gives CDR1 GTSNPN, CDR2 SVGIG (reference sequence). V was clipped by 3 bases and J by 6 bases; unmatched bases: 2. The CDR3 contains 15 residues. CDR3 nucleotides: TGTGCCTGGAGCCGGACTAGCGGGAGGGCCGGGGAGCTGTTTTTT. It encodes CAWSRTSGRAGELFF.